One sample yielded the 9 T cell receptor beta chains listed below, sequenced in a study of post-analysis software for immune sequencing data (dated by TCRdb to the mid-2010s). The antigens of these receptors remain unknown. Results and caveats for the whole study, not just this receptor: Patients showed significantly higher frequencies than controls for a handful of TRBV segments, among them TRBV5-6, TRBV5-1 and TRBV20-1.

Libraries were prepared through PCR. TCRdb names Illumina HiSeq 2500 as the instrument used. Unique molecular identifiers were incorporated into TCR beta cDNA libraries to reduce PCR and sequencing biases. TCRdb trimmed public reads at Q25 via fastp, called clones via MiXCR and kept in-frame beta chains. Records with the same CDR3 protein are collapsed into one entry carrying the most frequent genes and DNA. In all, the sample holds almost 700,000 distinct CDR3 sequences, and approximately 60% of those were seen once. Of the sample, about 10% is held by the ten largest clones. The sequencing input was blood. The receptors here all came from a girl aged 2 to 9 with multiple sclerosis.

This clonotype has more than one count but fewer than ten. A junction boundary mismatches the germline segment, possibly from a read error. J is TRBJ2-3 and V is TRBV20-1; no reliable D call. The CDR3 is 13 residues long. Germline lookup yields CDR1 DFQATT and CDR2 SNEGSKA (reference sequence). The CDR3 region is CSARDTSTDRQYF. For the CDR3, the DNA is TGCAGTGCTAGAGATACGTCCACAGATAGGCAGTATTTT.

The CDR3 loop reads CAITGGGSYNEQFF. The CDR3 region has the DNA TGTGCCATCACCGGGGGAGGATCCTACAATGAGCAGTTCTTC. The chain combines TRBV10-3 with TRBJ2-1; D possibly corresponds to TRBD2 (6 bases). V was pared by 7 bases and J by 1 base, with 11 bases between. Per the germline V gene, CDR1 is ENHRY and CDR2 is SYGVKD. There are 14 residues in the CDR3.

This clonotype was detected once. J is TRBJ2-7 and V is TRBV5-1, with TRBD1 identical over 7 bases. The CDR3 is 14 residues long. J gave up 2 bases and V 4 bases, and 6 bases lay outside the gene matches. Germline-derived CDR1 and CDR2 are SGHRS and YFSETQ. As DNA, the CDR3 is TGCGCCAGCAGCCCTGACAGGGTGGCCTACGAGCAGTACTTC. Protein product: CASSPDRVAYEQYF.

This clonotype was seen once. This sequence joins TRBV20-1 and TRBJ1-2; 8 bases fit TRBD1. This CDR3 has 12 residues. Germline V gene sequence: CDR1 DFQATT, CDR2 SNEGSKA (reference sequence). V dropped 2 bases and J dropped 6; count of bases not matched to a gene: 2. CDR3: CSARSRGHGYTF. CDR3 nucleotides: TGCAGTGCTAGAAGCAGGGGGCATGGCTACACCTTC.

This clonotype was counted only a few times. The V call is TRBV5-1, the J call TRBJ2-3; the match to TRBD1 covers 8 bases. With V trimmed by 4 bases and J by 3 bases, 7 bases remained unmatched. Germline lookup yields CDR1 SGHRS and CDR2 YFSETQ. The CDR3 has 15 amino acids. The CDR3 DNA reads as TGCGCCAGCAGCCCAGGGGGCTTAATGACAGATACGCAGTATTTT. Protein sequence: CASSPGGLMTDTQYF.

This clonotype was counted a few times. The chain has TRBV12-3 or TRBV12-4 and TRBJ2-1; no firm D call. The CDR3 totals 15 residues. Trimming shortened V by 2 bases and J by 1 base, and 9 bases separated the two germline ends. CDR3 sequence (DNA): TGTGCCAGCAGTTTACGGGCGTCGTCCTACAATGAGCAGTTCTTC. Its translation: CASSLRASSYNEQFF.

The chain is built from TRBV5-1 and TRBJ2-3, with TRBD1 matching over 9 bases. V shed 1 base and J 4 bases; nucleotides not matched to a gene: 4. The germline V gene encodes CDR1 SGHRS and CDR2 YFSETQ. This CDR3 has 15 residues. The CDR3 DNA follows: TGCGCCAGCAGCTTGATCGGGACAGGGTCAGATACGCAGTATTTT. Protein product: CASSLIGTGSDTQYF.

This clonotype was counted ten times or more. This chain uses TRBV12-3 or TRBV12-4 with TRBJ2-5, with 10 bases that match TRBD2. V lost 4 bases to trimming and J lost 3 bases; unmatched junction nucleotides: 5. This CDR3 spans 15 amino acids. As DNA, the CDR3 is TGTGCCAGCAGTTCCGGACTAGCGGCTAAAGAGACCCAGTACTTC. Its translation is CASSSGLAAKETQYF.

The chain is built from TRBV5-1 and TRBJ2-6, with D possibly called TRBD1 or TRBD2 (7 bases each). Looked up from germline, CDR1 is SGHRS and CDR2 is YFSETQ. The ends were cut back, 4 bases at V and 1 base at J, with 18 bases in the middle. The CDR3 has 18 amino acids. The CDR3 region has the DNA TGCGCCAGCAGCGCCTCAGCCAGGGGGGGTTCTGGGGCCAACGTCCTGACTTTC. This codes for CASSASARGGSGANVLTF.